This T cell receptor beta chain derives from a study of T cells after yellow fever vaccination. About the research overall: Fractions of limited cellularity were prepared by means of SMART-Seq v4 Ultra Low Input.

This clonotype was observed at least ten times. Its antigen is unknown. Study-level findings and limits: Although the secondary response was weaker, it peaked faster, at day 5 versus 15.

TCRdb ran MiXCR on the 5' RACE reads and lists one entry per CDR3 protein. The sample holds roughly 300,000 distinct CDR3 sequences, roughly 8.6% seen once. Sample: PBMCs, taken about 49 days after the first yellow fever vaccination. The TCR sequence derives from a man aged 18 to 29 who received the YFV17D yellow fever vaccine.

CDR3 bases: TGTGCCACCGGGACGGGCCAAGAGACCCAGTACTTC. Its protein is CATGTGQETQYF. The chain recombines TRBV12-3 or TRBV12-4 with TRBJ2-5; D possibly uses TRBD1 or TRBD2 (5 bases each). Trimming stripped 10 bases from V and 1 base from J, with 10 bases between. The CDR3 sequence is 12 residues long.